This entry lists 22 T cell receptor beta chains sequenced from one sample in a study of OX40 agonist ivuxolimab in advanced cancers. This table comes from immunoSEQ multiplex PCR, and its TCRdb copy is limited to in-frame clones, with some not included. The top ten hold about 2.2% of the sample, which has about 70,000 clones, around 88% seen once. Source: CD4+ or CD8+ T cells sorted from blood, taken in a trial of the OX40 agonist ivuxolimab. These receptors originate from an adult with an advanced solid tumor such as melanoma, head and neck, liver or kidney cancer.

The chain uses TRBV19 and TRBJ2-1, with D perhaps matching TRBD1 (6 bases). The CDR3 is 16 residues long. The germline V gene has CDR1 LNHDA and CDR2 SQIVND (reference sequence). The V and J ends lost 3 bases and 1 base respectively, with 13 bases between them. In DNA, the CDR3 is TGTGCCAGTAGTATGGGGGCTAGGACGTCCTACAATGAGCAGTTCTTC. Its translation: CASSMGARTSYNEQFF.

The rearrangement links TRBV7-9 to TRBJ2-1; 13 bases are a match to TRBD2. The CDR3 spans 16 residues. V gave up 4 bases and J gave up 8 bases; unmatched junction bases: 8. Per the germline V gene, CDR1 is SEHNR and CDR2 is FQNEAQ (reference sequence). In DNA, the CDR3 is TGTGCCAGCAGCTCGACTAGCGGGGGGATGTGGGATGAGCAGTTCTTC. Protein sequence: CASSSTSGGMWDEQFF.

This rearrangement joins TRBV7-9 to TRBJ2-3; D is uncertain. CDR3 length: 12 amino acids. The germline V gene encodes CDR1 SEHNR and CDR2 FQNEAQ (reference sequence). V dropped 1 base and J dropped 6 bases, with 5 bases sitting between them. CDR3 coding DNA: TGTGCCAGCAGCTTAGACGAGGATACGCAGTATTTT. Protein product: CASSLDEDTQYF. The full variable domain, rest sourced from reference TRBV7-9 and TRBJ2-3, is DTGVSQNPRHKITKRGQNVTFRCDPISEHNRLYWYRQTLGQGPEFLTYFQNEAQLEKSRLLSDRFSAERPKGSFSTLEIQRTEQGDSAMYLCASSLDEDTQYFGPGTRLTVL.

The chain employs TRBV7-9 and TRBJ1-1; D is possibly TRBD1 (5 bases). Germline CDR1 is SEHNR and CDR2 is FQNEAQ (reference sequence). V lost 3 bases and J 2 bases, leaving 13 bases between the germline ends. CDR3 length equals 15 residues. The CDR3 reads CASSFFSGGNTEAFF. The CDR3 DNA sequence: TGTGCCAGCAGCTTCTTCTCCGGGGGAAACACTGAAGCTTTCTTT.

V is TRBV15 and J is TRBJ1-1; tentatively, D is TRBD1 (6 bases). CDR1 and CDR2 from the germline V gene are LNHNV and YYDKDF (reference sequence). This CDR3 region has 15 residues. V dropped 0 bases and J dropped 0 bases, with 8 bases sitting between them. CDR3 protein: CATSRDQGMNTEAFF. The CDR3 DNA reads TGTGCCACCAGCAGAGATCAGGGGATGAACACTGAAGCTTTCTTT.

V is TRBV5-1 and J is TRBJ2-1; TRBD2 might be the D (6 bases). Per the germline V gene, CDR1 is SGHRS and CDR2 is YFSETQ. The CDR3 is 13 residues long. The V end was cut by 7 bases, the J end by 1 base, with 9 bases between. CDR3 sequence: CASRRGSYNEQFF. DNA of the CDR3: TGCGCCAGCCGACGGGGGTCCTACAATGAGCAGTTCTTC.

Only one count was recorded for this clone. The chain recombines TRBV28 with TRBJ2-3, with TRBD2 as a possible D gene (6 bases). Germline V CDR1 and CDR2: MDHEN, SYDVKM. This CDR3 comprises 15 residues. V dropped 4 bases and J dropped 0 bases, with 11 bases sitting between them. CDR3 sequence: CASSSQRVSTDTQYF. The CDR3, as DNA: TGTGCCAGCAGTTCGCAGCGGGTGAGCACAGATACGCAGTATTTT.

J is TRBJ1-2 and V is TRBV30; D might be TRBD1 (5 bases). Trimming pared 4 bases from V and 6 bases from J, leaving 18 bases between. The CDR3 has 14 residues. CDR1 and CDR2 (germline): GTSNPN, SVGIG (reference sequence). The DNA for the CDR3 is TGTGCCTGGACCCCCCCTGGGGGGTTGGATGGCTACACCTTC. This translates into CAWTPPGGLDGYTF.

The V gene is TRBV6-6, the J gene TRBJ1-1, with D unclear. Between the trimmed V and J ends, which lost 3 bases and 0 bases, there was a span of 8 bases. This CDR3 spans 14 amino acids. Germline values: CDR1 MNHNY, CDR2 SVGAGI (reference sequence). CDR3 loop: CASSYHGMNTEAFF. The CDR3 DNA reads as TGTGCCAGCAGTTATCATGGGATGAACACTGAAGCTTTCTTT.

The V and J genes are TRBV9 and TRBJ1-4, with D possibly TRBD1 on 6 matching bases. V was pared by 3 bases and J by 7 bases, with 10 bases between. CDR1 is SGDLS, CDR2 YYNGEE, per germline. This CDR3 has 13 residues. The CDR3 is CASSEGVGEKLFF. The CDR3 nucleotides read TGTGCCAGCAGCGAGGGGGTCGGTGAAAAACTGTTTTTT.

The chain links TRBV18 to TRBJ1-1, with D unclear. The CDR3 consists of 15 residues. V was pared by 5 bases and J by 4 bases, with 17 bases between. Germline-derived CDR1 and CDR2 are KGHSH and LQKENI. The CDR3 reads CASSDLVDPRTEAFF. CDR3 DNA: TGTGCCAGCTCAGACCTTGTTGACCCGCGCACTGAAGCTTTCTTT.

This clone was seen more than once but under ten times. CDR3 residues: CASSSGPGPSGGEQYF. The CDR3 nucleotides are TGTGCCAGCAGCTCCGGACCAGGTCCTTCTGGGGGCGAGCAGTACTTC. The rearrangement uses TRBV11-3 and TRBJ2-7; D may correspond to TRBD1 or TRBD2 (5 bases each). Germline CDR1 reads SGHNT; CDR2 reads YENEEA. Trimming removed 4 bases from V and 6 bases from J, with 22 bases in between. There are 16 residues in the CDR3.

V is TRBV27 and J is TRBJ2-1; the D gene is possibly TRBD1 (6 bases). The germline gives CDR1 MNHEY, CDR2 SMNVEV (reference sequence). The CDR3 is 15 residues long. The V gene lost 3 bases and the J gene lost 6 bases, with 15 bases spanning the gap. In DNA, the CDR3 is TGTGCCAGCAGTTTGGTACAGGGACGACGCAATGAGCAGTTCTTC. This codes for CASSLVQGRRNEQFF.

The chain combines TRBV9 with TRBJ2-1, with a possible D match to TRBD2 (6 bases). The germline V gene has CDR1 SGDLS and CDR2 YYNGEE. CDR3 length equals 13 residues. Trimming took off 4 bases at V and 3 bases at J, with 8 bases between the two ends. In DNA form, the CDR3 reads TGTGCCAGCAGCCTGGAGGGCTACAATGAGCAGTTCTTC. It yields the protein CASSLEGYNEQFF.

V gene TRBV28 combines with J gene TRBJ1-6; unclear D gene. From germline, CDR1 is MDHEN and CDR2 SYDVKM. With 3 bases removed from V and 9 bases from J, the gap between germline ends came to 21 bases. The length of the CDR3 is 17 residues. In DNA, the CDR3 is TGTGCCAGCAGTTTCCTCCAAGGGTGGTTAGGTAGTTCACCCCTCCACTTT. It codes for CASSFLQGWLGSSPLHF. The full variable domain, with the rest looked up from reference TRBV28 and TRBJ1-6, is DVKVTQSSRYLVKRTGEKVFLECVQDMDHENMFWYRQDPGLGLRLIYFSYDVKMKEKGDIPEGYSVSREKKERFSLILESASTNQTSMYLCASSFLQGWLGSSPLHFGNGTRLTVT.

The chain carries TRBV28 and TRBJ2-7, with 7 positions matching TRBD1. In germline, CDR1 is MDHEN, CDR2 SYDVKM. After removal of 1 base from V and 2 bases from J, the junction contained 5 bases not matched to a gene. The CDR3 consists of 15 residues. The CDR3 protein is CASSLFPDRTYEQYF. CDR3 nucleotide sequence: TGTGCCAGCAGTTTATTTCCGGACAGGACCTACGAGCAGTACTTC.

This rearrangement joins TRBV10-3 to TRBJ2-7; 8 bases are shared with TRBD2. The V gene end was trimmed by 8 bases and the J gene end by 0 bases; junction bases not matched to a gene: 6. The CDR3 covers 14 residues. Germline-derived CDR1 and CDR2 are ENHRY and SYGVKD. DNA of the CDR3: TGTGCCATCCGGGAGCGGGAGAGCTCCTACGAGCAGTACTTC. This gives the protein CAIRERESSYEQYF.

This clone has more than one count but fewer than ten. Other DNA sequences of this sample code for an identical CDR3. This chain joins TRBV6-5 and TRBJ1-2, with a tentative D call TRBD1 (5 bases). Trimming took 5 bases from V and 8 from J, leaving 9 bases between them. Germline values: CDR1 MNHEY, CDR2 SVGAGI. The CDR3 spans 11 residues. CDR3 sequence: CASSPGTGYTF. CDR3 in DNA: TGTGCCAGCAGTCCAGGGACCGGCTACACCTTC.

V is TRBV15 and J is TRBJ1-4; possibly TRBD1 for D (6 bases). Trimming took 5 bases from V and 4 from J, leaving 17 bases between them. The CDR3 spans 16 residues. Per germline, CDR1 LNHNV and CDR2 YYDKDF (reference sequence). The CDR3 region has the DNA TGTGCCACCAGCGTACAAAAGGGACAAATTAATGAAAAACTGTTTTTT. This codes for CATSVQKGQINEKLFF.

V and J are TRBV30 and TRBJ2-7; D uncertain. The germline gives CDR1 GTSNPN, CDR2 SVGIG (reference sequence). V lost 1 base and J 0 bases, leaving 10 bases between the germline ends. The CDR3 is 14 residues long. CDR3 bases: TGTGCCTGGAGTGCCCGTATGAGCTCCTACGAGCAGTACTTC. This translates into CAWSARMSSYEQYF.

About this clone: Within the sample, other DNA sequences also encode this same CDR3. The gene calls are TRBV5-1 and TRBJ2-5; the D gene could be TRBD1 or TRBD2 (6 bases each). The CDR3 contains 15 residues. Deletions cut 6 bases from V and 4 bases from J, with 19 bases between. Germline V gene data show CDR1 as SGHRS and CDR2 as YFSETQ. This chain's CDR3 is CASTYGGPSSETQYF. The DNA of the CDR3 is TGCGCCAGCACCTATGGGGGGCCTTCCTCAGAGACCCAGTACTTC.

V usage is TRBV5-8 and J usage is TRBJ1-4, with TRBD1 identical over 8 bases. V dropped 4 bases and J dropped 8; count of bases not matched to a gene: 16. The CDR3 consists of 17 residues. Germline V gives CDR1 SGHTS, CDR2 YDEGEE. CDR3 nucleotide sequence: TGTGCCAGCAGCCCGCAGGGGGCCTTCTCCTTGGGAGAAAAACTGTTTTTT. Its translation is CASSPQGAFSLGEKLFF.